This T cell receptor beta chain appears in the sequencing data of a study of control samples from healthy donors and cancer patients. The table came from immunoSEQ multiplex PCR; TCRdb's copy has only in-frame clones and leaves some out. The profile shows around 120,000 clones, over 85% of them singletons. Germline loops: CDR1 MGHRA, CDR2 YSYEKL. The CDR3 runs to 17 residues. V was shortened by 4 bases and J by 0 bases, with 16 bases between the two germline ends. The specimen was blood. The sequence was obtained from a man aged 25-45 years in good health. V and J are TRBV4-1 and TRBJ1-3; D is perhaps TRBD1 (5 bases). The CDR3 protein is CASSRGGIALSGNTIYF. The CDR3 bases are TGCGCCAGCAGCCGGGGGGGAATTGCACTCTCTGGAAACACCATATATTTT.